This note documents a single T cell receptor beta chain sequence. Its antigen remains unknown. RNA transcripts provided the source from which TCR beta CDR3 regions were amplified. HTBI primers were used for first-round RT-PCR of the TCR CDR3. TCRdb processed the multiplex PCR reads anew with MiXCR; each CDR3 protein has one entry. The sample has fewer than 600,000 distinct CDR3 sequences; approximately 15% are singletons. This entry belongs to a study of T cells in Graves' hyperthyroidism and ophthalmopathy. Findings of the study overall: Before onset, ophthalmopathy was predicted by the model a median 6.5 months earlier.

The source is a woman between 18 and 30 years old with Graves' hyperthyroidism. The specimen was blood.

CDR3 nucleotides: TGCAGCGTTGACCCACCGACAGGGTCTAACTATGGCTACACCTTC. Its translation: CSVDPPTGSNYGYTF. The chain employs TRBV29-1 and TRBJ1-2; 7 bases are shared with TRBD1. J gave up 0 bases and V 3 bases, and 7 bases lay outside the gene matches. CDR3 size: 15 residues. Germline CDR1 and CDR2: SQVTM and ANQGSEA.